A selection of T cell receptor beta chains follows, all from one sample in a study of T cells after yellow fever vaccination. One entry per CDR3 protein results from TCRdb running MiXCR on the 5' RACE reads. The data hold 500,000 to 650,000 distinct CDR3 sequences, with roughly 13% observed a single time. The sequencing used PBMCs, collected on the day of the yellow fever booster vaccination. These receptors all stem from a man aged 25 to 40 who received the YFV17D yellow fever vaccine. The CDR3 runs from the conserved cysteine through the conserved F or W. A D gene is named only where the DNA matches it firmly. Clone size is not always given. Where it is, it says once, few, many or a class for expanded clones.

d_gene	v_gene	abundance	j_gene	CDR3aa	CDR3nt
.	TRBV7-2	many	TRBJ1-6	CASSSGGPSSPLHF	TGTGCCAGCAGCTCCGGGGGCCCCTCTTCACCCCTCCACTTT
.	TRBV3-1	many	TRBJ1-6	CASSLREVGFSPLHF	TGTGCCAGCAGCCTTCGAGAAGTTGGTTTTTCACCCCTCCACTTT
.	TRBV4-2	few	TRBJ2-5	CASSPPERKETQYF	TGTGCCAGCAGCCCACCGGAGCGGAAAGAGACCCAGTACTTC
TRBD1	TRBV4-1	.	TRBJ2-1	CASSQAGTAPGEQFF	TGCGCCAGCAGCCAAGCAGGGACAGCTCCCGGGGAGCAGTTCTTC
.	TRBV2	.	TRBJ2-1	CASNGIGGNEQFF	TGTGCCAGCAACGGGATAGGGGGTAATGAGCAGTTCTTC
.	TRBV3-1	.	TRBJ1-1	CASSHSRGQFHTEAFF	TGTGCCAGCAGCCACAGCCGGGGTCAGTTCCACACTGAAGCTTTCTTT
.	TRBV2	.	TRBJ2-3	CPSRQLGAHSTDTQYF	TGTCCCAGCAGACAACTGGGCGCACATAGCACAGATACGCAGTATTTT
.	TRBV4-3	few	TRBJ2-5	CASSQDRLQNTQETQYF	TGCGCCAGCAGCCAAGACAGGCTTCAGAATACCCAAGAGACCCAGTACTTC
.	TRBV20-1	few	TRBJ1-1	CSVISGRTEAFF	TGCAGTGTGATTTCGGGGAGGACTGAAGCTTTCTTT
TRBD1	TRBV20-1	.	TRBJ1-4	CSVRTGGGEKLFF	TGCAGTGTCCGAACAGGGGGCGGTGAAAAACTGTTTTTT
.	TRBV11-2	few	TRBJ1-3	CASRSTGLSGNTIYF	TGTGCCAGCAGGTCGACAGGCCTCTCTGGAAACACCATATATTTT
TRBD1	TRBV7-2	.	TRBJ1-2	CASSIAGTDYGYTF	TGTGCCAGCAGCATTGCCGGGACAGATTATGGCTACACCTTC
.	TRBV23-1	few	TRBJ2-7	CASSHRTDSYEQYF	TGCGCCAGCAGTCATCGGACGGATTCCTACGAGCAGTACTTC
.	TRBV2	.	TRBJ1-5	CASSEVQGNYQPQHF	TGTGCCAGCAGTGAAGTCCAGGGGAATTATCAGCCCCAGCATTTT
.	TRBV10-3	.	TRBJ2-7	CAISESDRGKQYF	TGTGCCATCAGTGAGTCAGACCGGGGGAAGCAGTACTTC
.	TRBV20-1	many	TRBJ2-4	CSARFGGNIQYF	TGCAGTGCTAGATTCGGGGGTAACATTCAGTACTTC
TRBD2	TRBV14	few	TRBJ2-1	CASSLSGGPLYNEQFF	TGTGCCAGCAGCCTGAGCGGGGGCCCCCTTTACAATGAGCAGTTCTTC
.	TRBV11-2	many	TRBJ1-4	CASSLGGRDEKLFF	TGTGCCAGCAGCTTGGGAGGGCGGGATGAAAAACTGTTTTTT
.	TRBV19	few	TRBJ2-1	CASNNLSGPEQFF	TGTGCCAGTAATAACCTTAGCGGACCCGAGCAGTTCTTC
TRBD1	TRBV5-1	.	TRBJ1-4	CASSLEGQPVGKLFF	TGCGCCAGCAGCTTGGAGGGACAGCCTGTTGGAAAACTGTTTTTT
TRBD1	TRBV18	.	TRBJ1-1	CASSPGQENTEAFF	TGTGCCAGCTCACCAGGACAGGAGAACACTGAAGCTTTCTTT
.	TRBV18	.	TRBJ2-1	CAGAGSYNEQFF	TGTGCCGGGGCCGGCTCCTACAATGAGCAGTTCTTC
TRBD1	TRBV10-3	.	TRBJ1-1	CAISESRTGGEAAFF	TGTGCCATCAGTGAGTCTCGAACAGGGGGAGAGGCCGCTTTCTTT
.	TRBV12-3/TRBV12-4	many	TRBJ1-4	CASSPGPVNEKLFF	TGTGCCAGCAGCCCGGGTCCGGTTAATGAAAAACTGTTTTTT
.	TRBV10-3	many	TRBJ1-1	CAISEAGQRNTEAFF	TGTGCCATCAGTGAGGCAGGACAGAGGAACACTGAAGCTTTCTTT
TRBD1	TRBV14	few	TRBJ2-7	CASSQGTGMRYEQYF	TGTGCCAGCAGCCAAGGGACAGGGATGCGCTACGAGCAGTACTTC
TRBD2	TRBV5-1	.	TRBJ2-1	CASSSLGLSGGNEQFF	TGCGCCAGCAGCTCCTTGGGACTGAGCGGGGGTAATGAGCAGTTCTTC
.	TRBV7-9	.	TRBJ2-1	CASSLGSGGVRNEQFF	TGTGCCAGCAGCTTAGGGTCTGGAGGGGTTAGGAATGAGCAGTTCTTC
.	TRBV6-9	many	TRBJ2-1	CASSPGDTYNEQFF	TGTGCCAGCAGTCCCGGGGATACCTACAATGAGCAGTTCTTC
.	TRBV19	many	TRBJ2-2	CASSIKVTTGELFF	TGTGCCAGTAGTATAAAAGTCACCACCGGGGAGCTGTTTTTT
.	TRBV7-7	.	TRBJ2-3	CASSLGGASDTQYF	TGTGCCAGCAGCTTGGGGGGCGCGTCAGATACGCAGTATTTT
TRBD2	TRBV7-9	.	TRBJ2-1	CASSLGSGRSHNEQFF	TGTGCCAGCAGCTTAGGAAGCGGGAGGAGCCACAATGAGCAGTTCTTC
.	TRBV9	.	TRBJ2-1	CASSTSLPYNEQFF	TGTGCCAGCAGTACCAGTTTACCGTACAATGAGCAGTTCTTC
.	TRBV19	few	TRBJ2-7	CASRAGGQDSSYEQYF	TGTGCCAGTCGGGCGGGAGGACAGGATAGCTCCTACGAGCAGTACTTC
.	TRBV4-3	many	TRBJ2-5	CASSQEARGTQYF	TGCGCCAGCAGCCAAGAGGCCCGGGGGACCCAGTACTTC
.	TRBV19	.	TRBJ2-4	CASSNENIQYF	TGTGCCAGTAGTAACGAAAACATTCAGTACTTC
.	TRBV2	many	TRBJ2-5	CASSWGRETQYF	TGTGCCAGCAGTTGGGGACGGGAGACCCAGTACTTC
.	TRBV2	.	TRBJ2-7	CAMSGGPESSYEQYF	TGTGCCATGAGTGGAGGTCCAGAGAGCTCCTACGAGCAGTACTTC
.	TRBV12-5	few	TRBJ2-5	CASRQYGKETQYF	TGTGCTAGCAGACAATACGGAAAAGAGACCCAGTACTTC
.	TRBV5-1	few	TRBJ1-5	CASSSSPGTMSPQHF	TGCGCCAGCAGCTCCTCCCCCGGGACGATGTCGCCCCAGCATTTT
TRBD1	TRBV5-1	.	TRBJ2-2	CASSPDRGGTGELFF	TGCGCCAGCAGCCCCGACAGGGGGGGCACCGGGGAGCTGTTTTTT
TRBD2	TRBV20-1	.	TRBJ2-1	CSAERASGNLNEQFF	TGCAGTGCCGAAAGGGCCAGCGGGAACTTAAATGAGCAGTTCTTC
.	TRBV7-2	.	TRBJ2-7	CASSLAGGLSQEQYF	TGTGCCAGCAGCTTAGCGGGGGGCCTCTCCCAGGAGCAGTACTTC
TRBD2	TRBV5-5	.	TRBJ2-1	CASSSFGGGGEQFF	TGTGCCAGCAGCTCCTTTGGCGGGGGGGGTGAGCAGTTCTTC
.	TRBV10-3	few	TRBJ2-5	CAISERGGRETQYF	TGTGCCATCAGTGAAAGGGGGGGGCGAGAGACCCAGTACTTC
TRBD2	TRBV28	.	TRBJ2-7	CASSLSHGEGNYEQYF	TGTGCCAGCAGTTTAAGCCATGGGGAGGGAAACTACGAGCAGTACTTC